This TCR beta chain appears in the sequencing data of a study of T cell repertoires in cytomegalovirus infection. Whole-study context: Both CMV infection and a matching HLA type were indicated by public TCR beta signatures.

The germline V gene encodes CDR1 DFQATT and CDR2 SNEGSKA (reference sequence). The CDR3 runs 16 residues. This clonotype occurred a few times. The target antigen is unknown. Germline is not matched at one junction end, which may reflect a read error. Study-level findings and limits: CMV-specific TCR beta clonotypes restricted by HLA-C dominated the ex vivo response.

Via MiXCR, TCRdb re-called the reads, giving one row per CDR3 protein. The sample has a few hundred thousand distinct CDR3 sequences, approximately 9.2% seen once. Source material: PBMCs. The source of this sequence is a human donor in good health (CMV status not recorded). Some clones in this sample may be carry-over from other donors' samples. This sequence joins TRBV20-1 and TRBJ1-2; D possibly corresponds to TRBD1 (5 bases). The CDR3, as DNA: TGCAGTGCTAGAGACGAACCGGGACGCATTAACCATGGCTACACCTTC. Amino acid sequence: CSARDEPGRINHGYTF.